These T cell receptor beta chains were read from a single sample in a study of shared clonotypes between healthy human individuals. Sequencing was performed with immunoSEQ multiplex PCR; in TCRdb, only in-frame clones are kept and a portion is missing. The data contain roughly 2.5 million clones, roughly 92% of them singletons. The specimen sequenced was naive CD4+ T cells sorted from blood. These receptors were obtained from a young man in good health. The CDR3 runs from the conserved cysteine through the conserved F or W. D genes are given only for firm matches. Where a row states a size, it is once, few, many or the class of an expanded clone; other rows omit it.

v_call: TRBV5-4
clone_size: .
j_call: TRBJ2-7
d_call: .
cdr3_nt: TGTGCCAGCAGCTCCTTCGGTCAGGCTTCCTACGAGCAGTACTTC
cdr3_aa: CASSSFGQASYEQYF

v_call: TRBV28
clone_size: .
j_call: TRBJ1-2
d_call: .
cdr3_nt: TGTGCCAGCAGTTCCTGGACAGCCGAAGCCTATGGCTACACCTTC
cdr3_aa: CASSSWTAEAYGYTF

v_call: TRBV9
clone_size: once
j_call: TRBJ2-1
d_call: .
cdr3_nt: TGTGCCAGCAGCGTAGCTACGCATAGCTCCTACAATGAGCAGTTCTTC
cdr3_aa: CASSVATHSSYNEQFF

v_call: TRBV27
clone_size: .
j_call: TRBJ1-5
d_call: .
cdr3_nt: TGTGCCAGCAGTTGGGACCCGGCGTATCAGCCCCAGCATTTT
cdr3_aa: CASSWDPAYQPQHF

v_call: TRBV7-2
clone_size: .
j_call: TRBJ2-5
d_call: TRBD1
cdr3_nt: TGTGCCAGCAGCTCCGGAAGCCCAGGGGGCACGGAGACCCAGTACTTC
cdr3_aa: CASSSGSPGGTETQYF

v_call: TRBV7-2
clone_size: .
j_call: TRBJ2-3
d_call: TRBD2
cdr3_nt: TGTGCCAGCAGCTTAGCGGGACTAGCGGGAGGCACAGATACGCAGTATTTT
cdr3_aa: CASSLAGLAGGTDTQYF

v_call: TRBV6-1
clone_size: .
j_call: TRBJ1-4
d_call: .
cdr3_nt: TGTGCCAGCAGTGAACCGTCCGGGGGTGAAAAACTGTTTTTT
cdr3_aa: CASSEPSGGEKLFF

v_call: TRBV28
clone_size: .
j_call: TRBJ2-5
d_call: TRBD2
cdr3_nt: TGTGCCACAGGACTAGCGCCGCCCGAGACCCAGTACTTC
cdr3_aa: CATGLAPPETQYF

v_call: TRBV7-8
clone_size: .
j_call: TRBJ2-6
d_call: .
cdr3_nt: TGTGCCAGCAGCTTAGAGCTGGGCTCTGGGGCCAACGTCCTGACTTTC
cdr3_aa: CASSLELGSGANVLTF

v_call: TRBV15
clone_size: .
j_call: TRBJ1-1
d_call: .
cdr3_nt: TGTGCCCACCCCCTAGGGAGAAACACTGAAGCTTTCTTT
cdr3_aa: CAHPLGRNTEAFF

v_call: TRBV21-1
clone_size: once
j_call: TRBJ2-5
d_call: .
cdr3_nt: TGTGCCAGCAGCATTCGGCGGGGGCCCCAAGAGACCCAGTACTTC
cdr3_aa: CASSIRRGPQETQYF

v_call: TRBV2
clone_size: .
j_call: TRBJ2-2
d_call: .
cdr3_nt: TGTGCCAGCGAGCCTCTGTCGAACACCGGGGAGCTGTTTTTT
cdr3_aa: CASEPLSNTGELFF

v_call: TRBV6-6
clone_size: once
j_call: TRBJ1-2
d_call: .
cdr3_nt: TGTGCCAGCAGTTACCCCGGCAGCGAGGGAGGCTATGGCTACACCTTC
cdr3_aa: CASSYPGSEGGYGYTF

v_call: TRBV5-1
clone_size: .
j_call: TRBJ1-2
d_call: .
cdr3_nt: TGCGCCAGCAGCCTCGGAGGGTACGGGCACAACTATGGCTACACCTTC
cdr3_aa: CASSLGGYGHNYGYTF

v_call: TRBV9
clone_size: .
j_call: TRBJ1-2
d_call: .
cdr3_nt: TGTGCCAGCAGCGTAGACGGGACGCGGTATGGCTACACCTTC
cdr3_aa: CASSVDGTRYGYTF

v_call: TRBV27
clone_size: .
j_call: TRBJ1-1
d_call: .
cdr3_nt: TGTGCCAGCAGTTTGGGGAGGGAACGAGGGAACACTGAAGCTTTCTTT
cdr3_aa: CASSLGRERGNTEAFF

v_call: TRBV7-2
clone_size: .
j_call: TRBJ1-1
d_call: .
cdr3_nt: TGTGCCAGCAGCTTAGCGGGTCATGGCACTGAAGCTTTCTTT
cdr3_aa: CASSLAGHGTEAFF

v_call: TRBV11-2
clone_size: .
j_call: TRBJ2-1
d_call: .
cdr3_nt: TGTGCCAGCAGCTTAGCAGGAGGGGTTCAGTTCTTC
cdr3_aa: CASSLAGGVQFF

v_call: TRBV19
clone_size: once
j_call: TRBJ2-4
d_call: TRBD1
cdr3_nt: TGTGCCAGTAATTCGGGACAGCTAGCCAAAAACATTCAGTACTTC
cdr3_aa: CASNSGQLAKNIQYF

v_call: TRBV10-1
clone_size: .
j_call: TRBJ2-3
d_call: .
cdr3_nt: TGCGCCAGCAGCGCGGGGGCCCTAATGGGCACAGATACGCAGTATTTT
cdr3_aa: CASSAGALMGTDTQYF

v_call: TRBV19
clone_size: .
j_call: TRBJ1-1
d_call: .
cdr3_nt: TGTGCCAGTAGCGCAGGGGTAAGGGGTACTGAAGCTTTCTTT
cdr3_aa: CASSAGVRGTEAFF

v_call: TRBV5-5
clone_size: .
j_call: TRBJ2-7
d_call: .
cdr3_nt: TGTGCCAGCAGCTTGGGGGGCCTGAAAACCTACGAGCAGTACTTC
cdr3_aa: CASSLGGLKTYEQYF

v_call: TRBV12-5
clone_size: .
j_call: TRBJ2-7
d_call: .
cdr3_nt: TGTGCTAGTGGTTCCTTGGGGCAGAGCTCCTACGAGCAGTACTTC
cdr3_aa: CASGSLGQSSYEQYF

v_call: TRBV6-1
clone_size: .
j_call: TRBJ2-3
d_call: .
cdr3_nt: TGTGCCAGCAGTGCCCGGCACACAGATACGCAGTATTTT
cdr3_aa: CASSARHTDTQYF

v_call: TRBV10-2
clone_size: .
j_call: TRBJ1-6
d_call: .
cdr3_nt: TGCGCCAGCAGTGAGTCGAAGGGGATAAAGAATTCACCCCTCCACTTT
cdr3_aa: CASSESKGIKNSPLHF

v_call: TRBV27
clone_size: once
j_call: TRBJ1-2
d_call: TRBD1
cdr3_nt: TGTGCCAGCAGTTTAGACAGGGGGATAGGATTGGGAGGCTACACCTTC
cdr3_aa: CASSLDRGIGLGGYTF

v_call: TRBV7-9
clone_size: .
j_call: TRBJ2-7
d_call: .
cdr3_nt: TGTGCCAGCAGCTTACGAGGGGGCTACGAGCAGTACTTC
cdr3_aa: CASSLRGGYEQYF

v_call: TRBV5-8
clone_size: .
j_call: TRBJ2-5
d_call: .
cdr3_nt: TGTGCCAGCAGGCCGGGGCGGGGCGAGGTTGGCCAAGAGACCCAGTACTTC
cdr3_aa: CASRPGRGEVGQETQYF

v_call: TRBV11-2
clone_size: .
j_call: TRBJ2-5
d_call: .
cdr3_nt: TGTGCCAGCAGCTTAGATCCCATGCGCTGGGAGACCCAGTACTTC
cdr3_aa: CASSLDPMRWETQYF

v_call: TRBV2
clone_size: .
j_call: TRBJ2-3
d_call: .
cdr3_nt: TGTGCCAGCAGTCCCGGACTCCCCGGGCAGGGCACAGATACGCAGTATTTT
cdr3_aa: CASSPGLPGQGTDTQYF

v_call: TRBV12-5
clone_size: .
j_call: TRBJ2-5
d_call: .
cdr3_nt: TGTGCTAGTGGTCCGGGCAGGGGTCTTGCCGAGACCCAGTACTTC
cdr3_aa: CASGPGRGLAETQYF

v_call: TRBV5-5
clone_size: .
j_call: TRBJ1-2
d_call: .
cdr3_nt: TGTGCCAGCATCCCGGGGGCGGACCGCTATGGCTACACCTTC
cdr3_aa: CASIPGADRYGYTF

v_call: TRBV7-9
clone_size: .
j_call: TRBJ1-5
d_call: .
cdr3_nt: TGTGCCAGCAGCCAGGGCCAGCTCGCCGGAACCCAGCATTTT
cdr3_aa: CASSQGQLAGTQHF

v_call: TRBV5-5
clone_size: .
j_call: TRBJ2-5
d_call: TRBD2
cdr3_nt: TGTGCCAGCAGCCCCGTAGCGGGGGGGCTGGGGGAGACCCAGTACTTC
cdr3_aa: CASSPVAGGLGETQYF

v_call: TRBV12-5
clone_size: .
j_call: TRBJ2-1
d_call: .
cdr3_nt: TGTGCTAGTGGTCGTGGGACGGGCGGGCAGTTCTTC
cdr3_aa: CASGRGTGGQFF

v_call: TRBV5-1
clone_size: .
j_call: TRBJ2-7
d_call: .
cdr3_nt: TGCGCCAGCAGCTTGGGTTCAACCAACTACGAGCAGTACTTC
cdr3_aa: CASSLGSTNYEQYF

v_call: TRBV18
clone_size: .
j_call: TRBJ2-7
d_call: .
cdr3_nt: TGTGCCAGCTCGTCATCGATGCTATCCTACGAGCAGTACTTC
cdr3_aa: CASSSSMLSYEQYF

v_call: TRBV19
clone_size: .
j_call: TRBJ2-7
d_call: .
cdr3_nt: TGTGCCACTAAGGACCAAAGTGAGTACGAGCAGTACTTC
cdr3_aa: CATKDQSEYEQYF

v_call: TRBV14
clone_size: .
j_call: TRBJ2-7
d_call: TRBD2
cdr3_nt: TGTGCCAGCAGCCCCGGGGGGGGCGAGCCAAAGGAGCAGTACTTC
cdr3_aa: CASSPGGGEPKEQYF

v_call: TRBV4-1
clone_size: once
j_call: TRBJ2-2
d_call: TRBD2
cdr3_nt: TGCGCCAGCAGGACCCCCGGGGGACCGGGGGGTGGGGAGCTGTTTTTT
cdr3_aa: CASRTPGGPGGGELFF

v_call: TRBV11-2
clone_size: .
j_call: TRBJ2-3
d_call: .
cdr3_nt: TGTGCCAGCAGCAGCAGAGATACGCAGTATTTT
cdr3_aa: CASSSRDTQYF

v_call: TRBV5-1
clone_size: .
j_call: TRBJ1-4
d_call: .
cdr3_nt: TGCGCCAGCAGCTTGGATCGTGAAAAACTGTTTTTT
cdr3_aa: CASSLDREKLFF